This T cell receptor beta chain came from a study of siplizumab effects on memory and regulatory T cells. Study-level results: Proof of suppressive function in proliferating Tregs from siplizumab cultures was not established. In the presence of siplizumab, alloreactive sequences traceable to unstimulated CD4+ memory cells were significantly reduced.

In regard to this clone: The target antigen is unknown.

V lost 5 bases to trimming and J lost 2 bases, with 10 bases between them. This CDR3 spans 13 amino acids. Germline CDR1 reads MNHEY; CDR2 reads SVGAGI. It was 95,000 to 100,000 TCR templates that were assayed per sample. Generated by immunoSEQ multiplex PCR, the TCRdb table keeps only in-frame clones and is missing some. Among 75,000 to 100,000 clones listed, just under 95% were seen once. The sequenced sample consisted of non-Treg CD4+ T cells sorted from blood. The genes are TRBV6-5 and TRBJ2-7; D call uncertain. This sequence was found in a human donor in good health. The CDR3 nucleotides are TGTGCCAGCAGTCCCGAACGGGCCTACGAGCAGTACTTC. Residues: CASSPERAYEQYF.